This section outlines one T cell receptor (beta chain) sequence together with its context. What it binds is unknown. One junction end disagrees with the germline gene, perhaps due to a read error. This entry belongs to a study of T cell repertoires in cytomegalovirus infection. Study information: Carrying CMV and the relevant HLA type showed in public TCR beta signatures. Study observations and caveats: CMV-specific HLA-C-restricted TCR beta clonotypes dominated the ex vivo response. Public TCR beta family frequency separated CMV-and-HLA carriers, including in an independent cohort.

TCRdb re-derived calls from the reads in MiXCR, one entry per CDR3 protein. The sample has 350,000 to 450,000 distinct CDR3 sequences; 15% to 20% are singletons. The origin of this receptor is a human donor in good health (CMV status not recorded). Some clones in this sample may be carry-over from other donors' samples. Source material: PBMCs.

CDR3 DNA: TGTGCCAGCAGCTCCCGGGACAACGAGCGGCATTTT. It yields the protein CASSSRDNERHF. This sequence joins TRBV7-8 and TRBJ2-3, with D possibly TRBD1 on 6 matching bases. CDR1 and CDR2 from the germline V gene are SGHVS and FQNEAQ. The CDR3 runs 12 residues. Drawing the rest from reference TRBV7-8 and TRBJ2-3, the complete variable domain is GAGVSQSPRYKVAKRGQDVALRCDPISGHVSLFWYQQALGQGPEFLTYFQNEAQLDKSGLPSDRFFAERPEGSVSTLKIQRTQQEDSAVYLCASSSRDNERHFGPGTRLTVL.